A single sample is the source of the 16 T cell receptor beta chains below, sequenced in a study of long-term antiretroviral therapy in people with HIV (dated by TCRdb to 2021 to 2024). Sequencing of the TRB variable region was done with the immunoSEQ hsTCRB v3.0 assay at survey level resolution. TCRdb's version of the immuneACCESS table is confined to in-frame rearrangements and falls short of the full clone set. An unresolved V gene accounts for under half of the shortfall where checked; the remainder is of unknown origin. This sample has roughly 17,000 clones in its table, and about four fifths of those were observed once. In total, the top ten clones hold roughly 13% of the sample. Sample: unsorted PBMCs, taken 0.3 years after starting antiretroviral therapy. The receptors come from a woman between 50 and 59 years old with HIV.

The chain recombines TRBV4-1 with TRBJ2-1; 10 bases line up with TRBD2. The J segment lost 10 bases and the V segment lost 5 bases, leaving 8 bases of the junction unmatched. Germline V CDR1 and CDR2: MGHRA, YSYEKL. This CDR3 is 14 amino acids long. CDR3 in DNA: TGCGCCAGCAGCGGAAGCGGGGGGGCCAGGGAGCAGTTCTTC. It encodes CASSGSGGAREQFF.

This chain connects TRBV7-2 to TRBJ1-1; D is unclear. V was pared by 3 bases and J by 1 base, with 6 bases between. Per the germline V gene, CDR1 is SGHTA and CDR2 is FQGNSA. The CDR3 spans 13 residues. This CDR3 reads CASSFGGNTEAFF. The DNA for the CDR3 is TGTGCCAGCAGCTTCGGAGGGAACACTGAAGCTTTCTTT.

This chain links TRBV5-1 with TRBJ1-5, with D uncertain. The germline gives CDR1 SGHRS, CDR2 YFSETQ. Deletions cut 0 bases from V and 2 bases from J, with 6 bases between. The CDR3 has 14 residues. Here the CDR3 reads CASSLGGGNQPQHF. The CDR3 DNA sequence: TGCGCCAGCAGCTTGGGTGGCGGCAATCAGCCCCAGCATTTT.

This rearrangement joins TRBV5-1 to TRBJ2-2, with 8 bases identical to TRBD2. CDR3 length: 15 residues. After removal of 1 base from V and 1 base from J, the junction contained 0 bases not matched to a gene. From germline, CDR1 is SGHRS and CDR2 YFSETQ. The CDR3 sequence: CASSLTSGNTGELFF. CDR3 in DNA: TGCGCCAGCAGCTTGACTAGCGGGAACACCGGGGAGCTGTTTTTT.

The chain recombines TRBV5-1 with TRBJ2-3; no reliable D call. Germline loops: CDR1 SGHRS, CDR2 YFSETQ. Trimming removed 4 bases at V and 2 bases at J, with 14 bases between. The CDR3 loop spans 15 amino acids. The CDR3 here is CASSPYGPPTDTQYF. The CDR3 DNA reads as TGCGCCAGCAGCCCGTACGGGCCACCCACAGATACGCAGTATTTT.

This chain connects TRBV6-6 to TRBJ1-4, with 9 bases that match TRBD1. There are 16 residues in the CDR3. Germline V gene sequence: CDR1 MNHNY, CDR2 SVGAGI (reference sequence). The V and J ends lost 10 bases and 5 bases, in that order; junction bases with no gene match: 14. The CDR3 nucleotides read TGTGCCACTGGAAGTAGGGGGACAGGGAAAAATGAAAAACTGTTTTTT. This encodes CATGSRGTGKNEKLFF.

This clone has a handful of counts. This sample includes further DNA sequences coding for the same CDR3. The chain uses TRBV6-1 and TRBJ2-7; 10 nucleotides agree with TRBD2. This CDR3 has 15 amino acids. V shed 3 bases and J 4 bases; nucleotides not matched to a gene: 6. Germline V gene data show CDR1 as MNHNS and CDR2 as SASEGT. Written as DNA, the CDR3 is TGTGCCAGCAGTGAGGGTAGCGGGGGGTTTTACGAGCAGTACGTC. Amino acids: CASSEGSGGFYEQYV.

The V gene is TRBV6-5, the J gene TRBJ1-2; 7 nucleotides line up with TRBD1. The CDR3 spans 13 residues. Germline CDR1 and CDR2: MNHEY and SVGAGI. J lost 5 bases, V lost 4 bases, and 4 bases had no gene match. This chain's CDR3 is CASSLTGDYGYTF. The DNA of the CDR3 is TGTGCCAGCAGTTTAACAGGGGATTATGGCTACACCTTC.

The V and J genes are TRBV7-9 and TRBJ1-1; D is unresolved. V lost 0 bases and J 5 bases, leaving 10 bases between the germline ends. CDR1 SEHNR and CDR2 FQNEAQ come from the germline V gene (reference sequence). The CDR3 extends over 14 amino acids. CDR3 DNA sequence: TGTGCCAGCAGCTTAGCCCAGACCGTAACTGAAGCTTTCTTT. Its protein is CASSLAQTVTEAFF.

This clone was observed a few times. DNA for the CDR3: TGTGCCAGCGGGACAGCTAATGAAAAACTGTTTTTT. Encoded protein: CASGTANEKLFF. The genes are TRBV6-6 and TRBJ1-4; 7 bases match TRBD1. V shed 8 bases and J 3 bases; nucleotides not matched to a gene: 0. The CDR3 totals 12 residues. From germline, CDR1 is MNHNY and CDR2 SVGAGI (reference sequence).

This clone showed up just a few times. The chain uses TRBV27 and TRBJ1-2, with D possibly TRBD1 on 5 matching bases. Germline CDR1 MNHEY, CDR2 SMNVEV (reference sequence). The CDR3 contains 13 residues. V was clipped by 3 bases and J by 4 bases, with 9 bases between them. The CDR3 sequence: CASSFGTAYGYTF. The DNA of the CDR3 is TGTGCCAGCAGTTTTGGGACTGCCTATGGCTACACCTTC.

The chain combines TRBV5-1 with TRBJ2-5; perhaps TRBD2 as D (6 bases). The V and J ends lost 4 bases and 2 bases respectively, with 18 bases between them. The CDR3 extends over 16 amino acids. Germline CDR1 reads SGHRS; CDR2 reads YFSETQ. In nucleotides, the CDR3 is TGCGCCAGCAGCCTGACGGGGACTGGTGGGCAAGAGACCCAGTACTTC. Translated: CASSLTGTGGQETQYF.

The chain links TRBV30 to TRBJ1-2; TRBD1 might be the D (5 bases). Germline-derived CDR1 and CDR2 are GTSNPN and SVGIG (reference sequence). This CDR3 contains 15 residues. V lost 0 bases and J lost 7, with 18 bases in between. CDR3 loop: CAWSVLRVAPGGYTF. CDR3 in DNA: TGTGCCTGGAGTGTCCTCAGGGTGGCCCCTGGTGGCTACACCTTC.

This chain connects TRBV11-3 to TRBJ2-5; TRBD2 aligns across 8 bases. The V and J ends lost 1 base and 2 bases, in that order; junction bases with no gene match: 3. CDR1 is SGHNT and CDR2 is YENEEA in the germline V gene. CDR3 length: 15 residues. The CDR3 is CASSLAAGAQETQYF. The CDR3 nucleotides read TGTGCCAGCAGCTTAGCAGCGGGGGCACAAGAGACCCAGTACTTC.

This chain joins TRBV7-9 and TRBJ2-7, with 8 bases lining up with TRBD1. The CDR3 has 14 residues. Germline V CDR1 and CDR2: SEHNR, FQNEAQ (reference sequence). Unmatched junction bases numbered 3, after V lost 5 bases and J lost 0 bases. CDR3 nucleotides: TGTGCCAGCAGCGGGGGACAGGTCTCCTACGAGCAGTACTTC. This gives the protein CASSGGQVSYEQYF.

The V and J genes are TRBV30 and TRBJ2-5, with 7 bases fitting TRBD1. From germline, CDR1 is GTSNPN and CDR2 SVGIG (reference sequence). This CDR3 region has 17 residues. V shed 1 base, J shed 5 bases, and the junction held 16 bases outside the gene matches. The CDR3 reads CAWSADEGQGVGETQYF. In DNA form, the CDR3 reads TGTGCCTGGAGTGCCGACGAGGGCCAGGGGGTAGGTGAGACCCAGTACTTC.